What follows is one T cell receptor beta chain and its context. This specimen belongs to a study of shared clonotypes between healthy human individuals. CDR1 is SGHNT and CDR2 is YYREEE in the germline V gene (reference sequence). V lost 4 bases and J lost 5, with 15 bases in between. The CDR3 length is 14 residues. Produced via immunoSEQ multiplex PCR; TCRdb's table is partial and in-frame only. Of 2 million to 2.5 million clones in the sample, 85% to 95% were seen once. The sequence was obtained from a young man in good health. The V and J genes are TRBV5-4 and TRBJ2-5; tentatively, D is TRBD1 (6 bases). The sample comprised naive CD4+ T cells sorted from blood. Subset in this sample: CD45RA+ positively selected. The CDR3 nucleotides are TGTGCCAGCAGCGCACAGGGCGACGACGAGACCCAGTACTTC. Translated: CASSAQGDDETQYF.